The text below deals with one TCR beta chain. No antigen is known for it. This sample stems from a study of neoadjuvant anti-PD-1 for oral cavity cancer. Study at large: Non-progressing patients received a fourth nivolumab dose near day 43, then surgery on days 50-56. Study observations and caveats: After neoadjuvant nivolumab, PBMC T cell clonality was significantly higher in non-responders than responders.

Time point meaning: after neoadjuvant nivolumab, at surgical resection. Assay: immunoSEQ multiplex PCR; the TCRdb copy retains only in-frame clones and omits some. The sample consists of more than 8,500 clones, roughly three fifths of them appearing once. Source: PBMCs, taken after nivolumab (anti-PD-1) treatment. This TCR was recovered from a person aged 40 to 85 with oral cavity squamous cell carcinoma.

The CDR3 DNA sequence: TGCAGCGTGTTAACAGGGGCCATGGAGACCCAGTACTTC. Translation gives CSVLTGAMETQYF. The rearrangement uses TRBV29-1 and TRBJ2-5; 7 bases agree with TRBD1. The CDR3 consists of 13 residues. V was pared by 6 bases and J by 5 bases, with 9 bases of the junction left unmatched. Germline V gives CDR1 SQVTM, CDR2 ANQGSEA.